The rows below give T cell receptor beta chains drawn from one sample of a study of identical twins. TCRdb independently ran MiXCR on the 5' RACE reads; one entry per CDR3 protein. Of some 1,600,000 distinct CDR3 sequences in the sample, 25% to 35% were seen once. Specimen: cord blood. The receptors shown here come from a newborn girl in good health. CDR3s include the opening cysteine and the closing phenylalanine or tryptophan. The D gene is left open where the match is weak. The size entry is marked missing in some rows and otherwise reads once, few, many or a size class.

clone size: .; D gene: .; J gene: TRBJ1-2; V gene: TRBV28; CDR3 DNA: TGTGCCAGCAGTTCGTCCCTTAACTATGGCTACACCTTC; CDR3 protein: CASSSSLNYGYTF
clone size: .; D gene: .; J gene: TRBJ1-2; V gene: TRBV12-3/TRBV12-4; CDR3 DNA: TGTGCCAGCAGTGTAGAGTACAGCTCCTATGGCTACACCTTC; CDR3 protein: CASSVEYSSYGYTF
clone size: few; D gene: .; J gene: TRBJ2-7; V gene: TRBV24-1; CDR3 DNA: TGTGCCACCAGTGATGGGTGGGGCAGCTACGAGCAGTACTTC; CDR3 protein: CATSDGWGSYEQYF
clone size: .; D gene: .; J gene: TRBJ1-3; V gene: TRBV10-3; CDR3 DNA: TGTGCCATCGGAGGGGCACCTGGAAACACCATATATTTT; CDR3 protein: CAIGGAPGNTIYF
clone size: .; D gene: TRBD2; J gene: TRBJ2-1; V gene: TRBV15; CDR3 DNA: TGTGCCACCAGCAGAGATTACCGGGAGGGCCGCTACAATGAGCAGTTCTTC; CDR3 protein: CATSRDYREGRYNEQFF
clone size: many; D gene: .; J gene: TRBJ2-3; V gene: TRBV28; CDR3 DNA: TGTGCCAGCATTCGTGGGCAGGGGAGCACAGATACGCAGTATTTT; CDR3 protein: CASIRGQGSTDTQYF
clone size: many; D gene: .; J gene: TRBJ2-7; V gene: TRBV6-5; CDR3 DNA: TGTGCCAGCAAAGCGGGACAGGATGATTACGAGCAGTACTTC; CDR3 protein: CASKAGQDDYEQYF
clone size: few; D gene: .; J gene: TRBJ1-6; V gene: TRBV7-6; CDR3 DNA: TGTGCCAGCAGCTTATTCTCTCCTGGGGGCAATTCACCCCTCCACTTT; CDR3 protein: CASSLFSPGGNSPLHF
clone size: few; D gene: .; J gene: TRBJ2-1; V gene: TRBV24-1; CDR3 DNA: TGTGCCACCAGTGATTTGCCCCGTAGCTCCTACAATGAGCAGTTCTTC; CDR3 protein: CATSDLPRSSYNEQFF
clone size: .; D gene: .; J gene: TRBJ2-3; V gene: TRBV5-1; CDR3 DNA: TGCGCCAGCAGCGGGGGGATGGGCACAGATACGCAGTATTTT; CDR3 protein: CASSGGMGTDTQYF
clone size: few; D gene: .; J gene: TRBJ2-5; V gene: TRBV4-2; CDR3 DNA: TGTGCCAGCAGCCAAGTGCGAGCGATGGAGACCCAGTACTTC; CDR3 protein: CASSQVRAMETQYF
clone size: .; D gene: .; J gene: TRBJ2-1; V gene: TRBV12-3/TRBV12-4; CDR3 DNA: TGTGCCAGCAGTTTTCAGGGATTAGCGCCCAATGAGCAGTTCTTC; CDR3 protein: CASSFQGLAPNEQFF
clone size: few; D gene: .; J gene: TRBJ2-1; V gene: TRBV25-1; CDR3 DNA: TGTGCCAGCAGTGAACCGGGGTCCCCCTACAATGAGCAGTTCTTC; CDR3 protein: CASSEPGSPYNEQFF
clone size: .; D gene: TRBD1; J gene: TRBJ1-3; V gene: TRBV6-1; CDR3 DNA: TGTGCCAGCAGTGAATCCAGGGGGGCCCACACCATATATTTT; CDR3 protein: CASSESRGAHTIYF
clone size: once; D gene: TRBD2; J gene: TRBJ2-3; V gene: TRBV4-1; CDR3 DNA: TGCGCCAGCAGCTCGACTAGCGAGGAGGATACGCAGTATTTT; CDR3 protein: CASSSTSEEDTQYF
clone size: few; D gene: .; J gene: TRBJ2-2; V gene: TRBV28; CDR3 DNA: TGTGCCAGCAGTCCCTATTTCGGGCCCACCGGGGAGCTGTTTTTT; CDR3 protein: CASSPYFGPTGELFF
clone size: many; D gene: TRBD2; J gene: TRBJ2-5; V gene: TRBV10-3; CDR3 DNA: TGTGCCGTTTCGGGGACTAGTGTTGTGGAGACCCAGTACTTC; CDR3 protein: CAVSGTSVVETQYF